Given below is one T cell receptor beta chain in context. Its antigen specificity is not known. Base-call qualities are not available, and no considerably larger clone is one nucleotide away. From the cysteine up to the phenylalanine, the CDR3 has a length of 18 residues. Only the CDR3 DNA stays, 54 bases, in frame from base 1. The junction shows trimming of 5 bases on V and 0 bases on J, and the gene matches do not reach 10 bases of it. The germline V gene supplies CDR1 MDHEN and CDR2 SYDVKM. Amplification of TCR beta CDR3 regions was carried out from RNA transcripts. The TCR CDR3 was subjected to a first round of RT-PCR using the HTBI primer set and the Qiagen OneStep RT-PCR kit. Libraries were constructed in a second round of multiplex PCR, after which size selection and purification were carried out. Libraries were sequenced paired-end with 100 bp reads on an Illumina HiSeq2000. In the source study's methods: SOAPnuke was used to process the raw data, throwing out any read that contained adapters or uncalled bases, had a mean Phred below 15, or lacked an exact constant-primer or identifier match. High-quality paired reads were merged with COPE v1.2.5, and unique nucleotide sequences were defined as clonotypes. Clonotypes were aligned to IMGT TRBV, TRBD and TRBJ reference segments using MiTCR v1.1. The analysis was restricted to V-J combinations with a frequency above 0.0001, which together covered 99.2% of the repertoires. The TCS score was defined as the ratio of F50 (clonal expansion) to E x V (chaos), calculated using BLOSUM62-based TCRdist between CDR3 peptides within each V-J. Welch's t-statistics and random forest reduced roughly 540 V-J features to roughly 13, which were used in a naive Bayes classifier (R e1071). Using fastp at Q25 and MiXCR, TCRdb reprocessed the public reads and kept productive beta chains. Each record represents a unique CDR3 protein, reported with the most common genes and DNA among its rows. The V and J calls were determined by TCRdb, not by the authors. This sample gives hundreds of thousands of distinct CDR3 sequences in total; 20% to 25% of them show up just once. Jointly, the top ten make up 45% to 50% of the sample.

Ophthalmopathy patients had moderately to severely active disease, with a Clinical Activity Score of 3 or more, a NOSPECS grade of 4 or more, and a disease duration of less than 3 months. Exclusion was applied to patients with uncontrolled infections, other autoimmune diseases, pregnancy or lactation. Diagnoses were based on clinical symptoms, serum thyroxine and TRAb, thyroid ultrasound and orbital computed tomography. PBMCs were isolated from about 9.2 ml of fresh peripheral blood by Ficoll-Paque density gradient centrifugation. Trizol reagent was used to extract total RNA, and RNA quality was then checked on an Agilent 2100 Bioanalyzer. This entry belongs to a study of T cells in Graves' hyperthyroidism and ophthalmopathy (dated by TCRdb to between 2018 and 2020). At the level of the whole study: Peripheral blood samples were taken at the time of initial diagnosis, prior to any treatment. The roughly 90 discovery patients were divided at random into training and test sets in a 7:3 ratio. The paper reports TCR Vbeta CDR3 sequencing of roughly 140 peripheral blood samples: 40 or so ophthalmopathy, roughly 80 hyperthyroidism and approximately 17 progressor patients. To identify TCR V-J signatures that set the groups apart, the researchers used a discovery cohort of 100 patients, made up of under 45 with Graves' ophthalmopathy and some 55 with stable Graves' hyperthyroidism. An independent validation cohort of fewer than 20 hyperthyroidism patients and more than 15 patients who later progressed to ophthalmopathy tested prospective prediction of ophthalmopathy. The study also compared thyroid tissue and blood T-cell repertoires from several Graves' hyperthyroidism patients. Once sampling was done, hyperthyroidism patients were given methimazole at a starting dose of 30 mg daily, whereas ophthalmopathy patients were given high-dose intravenous methylprednisolone.

Broader findings and caveats from the paper: Sample size was not statistically predetermined, and blinding of investigators to group allocation was not performed. Most expanded thyroid clonotypes (frequency above 0.001) were also found in blood, which suggests that blood repertoires may mirror thyroid immune responses. In validation, the model predicted progression to ophthalmopathy with approximately 69% sensitivity and around 72% specificity, a median of approximately 6.7 months before onset. A 13 V-J signature model separated ophthalmopathy from stable hyperthyroidism, with 87.88% sensitivity and roughly 82% specificity in cross-validation and 80%/75% in testing.

This sequence originates from a woman in her sixties or seventies with Graves' ophthalmopathy. Here the chain combines TRBV28 and TRBJ2-6; 7 bases in the junction line up with TRBD1. Source material: blood. Read as DNA, the sequence is TGTGCCAGCAGTCCGCCGGGACAGCCCAGCTCTGGGGCCAACGTCCTGACTTTC. Its protein reads: CASSPPGQPSSGANVLTF.